The following is a T cell receptor (beta chain) sequence with its context. The antigen is unknown. Looked up from germline, CDR1 is KGHSH and CDR2 is LQKENI. This CDR3 contains 15 residues. V shed 3 bases and J 2 bases; nucleotides not matched to a gene: 2. This sample is drawn from a study of cytomegalovirus exposure and HLA in healthy donors. Study conclusions and caveats: Investigators reported more than 150 TCR beta chains as tied to cytomegalovirus. As a later analysis showed, several of the most significant clusters appeared to be linked to common viral pathogens. Based on reports, TCR beta sequences accurately predicted HLA-A and HLA-B alleles for most subjects.

The study ran its PCR with 60 Vbeta and 13 Jbeta primers. Original handling: There were tens of millions of unique TCR beta chains by a later count, and approximately 10 million of them were shared. Some clones are missing from TCRdb's copy, which holds only in-frame ones; the method was immunoSEQ multiplex PCR. The DNA gave D and trimming, while V, J and clone size come from that table. The table counts some 33,000 clones; around 5% lies in the top ten. This TCR was sampled from a female donor in good health and CMV-seronegative. The rearrangement uses TRBV18 and TRBJ2-2, with 8 bases fitting TRBD1. Specimen: PBMCs. CDR3 in amino acids: CASSPTGANTGELFF. Written as DNA, the CDR3 is TGTGCCAGCTCACCGACAGGGGCAAACACCGGGGAGCTGTTTTTT. Full variable domain (missing parts from reference TRBV18 and TRBJ2-2): NAGVMQNPRHLVRRRGQEARLRCSPMKGHSHVYWYRQLPEEGLKFMVYLQKENIIDESGMPKERFSAEFPKEGPSILRIQQVVRGDSAAYFCASSPTGANTGELFFGEGSRLTVL.